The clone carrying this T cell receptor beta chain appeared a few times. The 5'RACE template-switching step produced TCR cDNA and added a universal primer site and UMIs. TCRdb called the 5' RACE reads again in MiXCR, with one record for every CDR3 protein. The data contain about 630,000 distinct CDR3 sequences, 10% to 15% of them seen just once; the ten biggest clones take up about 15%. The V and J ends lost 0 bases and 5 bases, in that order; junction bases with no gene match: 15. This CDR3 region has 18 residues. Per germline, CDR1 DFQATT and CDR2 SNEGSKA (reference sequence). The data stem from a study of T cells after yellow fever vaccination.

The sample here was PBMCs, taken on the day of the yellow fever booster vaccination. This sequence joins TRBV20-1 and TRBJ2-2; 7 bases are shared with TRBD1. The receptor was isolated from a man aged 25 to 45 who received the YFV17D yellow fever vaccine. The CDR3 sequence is CSARDGQGVSVGTGELFF. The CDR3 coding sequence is TGCAGTGCTAGAGATGGGCAGGGGGTCAGCGTTGGGACCGGGGAGCTGTTTTTT.